The next 19 T cell receptor beta chains were all read from a single sample in a study of neurological immune-mediated disorders. TCRdb redid the calling of the 5' RACE reads with MiXCR, one entry per CDR3 protein. The sample records 45,000 to 50,000 distinct CDR3 sequences, 4% to 5.5% being singletons. What was sequenced was PBMCs. These receptor sequences come from a woman aged 55 to 70 with multiple sclerosis.

This clonotype was counted at least ten times. The chain links TRBV5-1 to TRBJ2-7; D is perhaps TRBD2 (5 bases). Germline V gives CDR1 SGHRS, CDR2 YFSETQ. The CDR3 spans 12 residues. Between the trimmed V and J ends, which lost 6 bases and 7 bases, there was a span of 14 bases. CDR3 amino acids: CASTRDSGEQYF. CDR3 DNA: TGCGCCAGCACGAGGGATTCGGGTGAGCAGTACTTC.

This clonotype was recorded a few times. The chain has TRBV30 and TRBJ2-1; TRBD2 aligns across 7 bases. The CDR3 covers 13 residues. Germline V gene data show CDR1 as GTSNPN and CDR2 as SVGIG (reference sequence). J gave up 3 bases and V 4 bases, and 3 bases lay outside the gene matches. Written as DNA, the CDR3 is TGTGCCTGGACTAGCGGATACTACAATGAGCAGTTCTTC. This sequence encodes CAWTSGYYNEQFF.

This clonotype was detected many times. The chain employs TRBV28 and TRBJ2-3; 10 nucleotides match TRBD2. This CDR3 is built from 16 residues. Germline CDR1 and CDR2: MDHEN and SYDVKM. V lost 2 bases, J lost 1 base, and 3 bases stayed unmatched. CDR3 in DNA: TGTGCCAGCAGTTTAAGTCTAGCGGGGGGCACAGATACGCAGTATTTT. Its protein is CASSLSLAGGTDTQYF.

This clonotype appeared many times. This chain joins TRBV20-1 and TRBJ1-2, with D possibly being TRBD1 (6 bases). The CDR3 is 12 residues long. Trimming cost V 5 bases and J 4 bases, with 11 bases left between them. Germline V gene sequence: CDR1 DFQATT, CDR2 SNEGSKA (reference sequence). The CDR3 DNA is TGCAGTGCTCATGGGGGGCCCTATGGCTACACCTTC. It encodes CSAHGGPYGYTF.

This clonotype has at least ten counts. The CDR3, as DNA: TGTGCCATCAGTGAGTCAGGACTAGCTATCCACGAGCAGTACGTC. Translated, it gives CAISESGLAIHEQYV. The chain links TRBV10-3 to TRBJ2-7, with TRBD2 matching over 8 bases. V was clipped by 0 bases and J by 5 bases; unmatched bases: 6. Per the germline V gene, CDR1 is ENHRY and CDR2 is SYGVKD. CDR3 size: 15 residues.

This clonotype showed up many times. The J gene is TRBJ1-2, the V gene TRBV12-3 or TRBV12-4; D is unclear. V lost 3 bases and J 7 bases, leaving 15 bases between the germline ends. The CDR3 is made up of 14 amino acids. This CDR3 is CASSLSGVGVGYTF. CDR3 nucleotides: TGTGCCAGCAGTTTGTCCGGGGTTGGGGTTGGCTACACCTTC.

By its share, this clonotype is medium-sized (0.01 to 0.1%). The rearrangement uses TRBV20-1 and TRBJ1-1, with TRBD1 as a possible D gene (5 bases). The CDR3 is made up of 14 amino acids. The germline V gene encodes CDR1 DFQATT and CDR2 SNEGSKA (reference sequence). With 6 bases removed from V and 1 base from J, the gap between germline ends came to 15 bases. The CDR3 protein is CSAIGQGENTEAFF. The CDR3 DNA sequence: TGCAGTGCCATCGGGCAGGGTGAGAACACTGAAGCTTTCTTT.

This clonotype was detected a few times. This chain connects TRBV20-1 to TRBJ2-3; a weak D match, TRBD2 (6 bases). CDR3 length equals 14 residues. Between the trimmed V and J ends, which lost 6 bases and 5 bases, there was a span of 18 bases. The germline gives CDR1 DFQATT, CDR2 SNEGSKA (reference sequence). CDR3 amino acids: CSAALAGRRDTQYF. DNA for the CDR3: TGCAGTGCCGCGCTAGCTGGGAGGAGAGATACGCAGTATTTT.

This clonotype appeared many times. The chain couples TRBV20-1 to TRBJ2-1; the match to TRBD2 covers 13 bases. CDR3 length: 16 residues. V gave up 3 bases and J gave up 8 bases; unmatched junction bases: 10. Per the germline V gene, CDR1 is DFQATT and CDR2 is SNEGSKA (reference sequence). The CDR3 spells CSASTWTSGSPDEQFF. The DNA of the CDR3 is TGCAGTGCTAGCACCTGGACTAGCGGGAGTCCCGATGAGCAGTTCTTC.

This clonotype was seen ten or more times. The chain joins TRBV27 to TRBJ1-1; TRBD1 might be the D (5 bases). Germline V gene lookup returns CDR1 MNHEY and CDR2 SMNVEV (reference sequence). Trimming took off 6 bases at V and 0 bases at J, with 8 bases between the two ends. The CDR3 loop spans 13 amino acids. The CDR3 here is CASRTEVNTEAFF. The DNA of the CDR3 is TGTGCCAGCAGGACAGAAGTGAACACTGAAGCTTTCTTT.

The gene calls are TRBV4-3 and TRBJ2-3; D is tentatively TRBD1 or TRBD2 (5 bases each). The CDR3 covers 17 residues. V lost 0 bases and J 6 bases, leaving 19 bases between the germline ends. Germline loops: CDR1 LGHNA, CDR2 YSLEER. Written as DNA, the CDR3 is TGCGCCAGCAGCCAAGAGATAGGCCGGGGCCGTTTTGATACGCAGTATTTT. Residues: CASSQEIGRGRFDTQYF.

This clonotype was observed many times. The V gene is TRBV20-1, the J gene TRBJ2-7; the match to TRBD2 covers 8 bases. The germline gives CDR1 DFQATT, CDR2 SNEGSKA (reference sequence). V was clipped by 3 bases and J by 4 bases; unmatched bases: 5. The CDR3 spans 13 residues. CDR3 amino acids: CSASTGREYEQYV. The CDR3 coding sequence is TGCAGTGCTAGTACCGGGAGGGAGTACGAGCAGTACGTC.

This clonotype came up many times. The genes are TRBV12-3 or TRBV12-4 and TRBJ1-1; D is possibly TRBD1 (5 bases). Trimming cost V 5 bases and J 3 bases, with 13 bases left between them. The CDR3 length is 14 residues. CDR3: CASSPTGGDTEAFF. The CDR3 nucleotides are TGTGCCAGCAGTCCAACAGGAGGGGACACTGAAGCTTTCTTT.

Ten or more counts support this clonotype. V gene TRBV20-1 combines with J gene TRBJ2-3; D call uncertain. CDR1 DFQATT and CDR2 SNEGSKA come from the germline V gene (reference sequence). V lost 5 bases to trimming and J lost 0 bases, with 12 bases between them. The CDR3 is 14 residues long. This CDR3 is CSAESDPSTDTQYF. Here the CDR3 DNA reads TGCAGTGCTGAAAGCGACCCTAGCACAGATACGCAGTATTTT.

This clonotype was seen at least ten times. The genes are TRBV25-1 and TRBJ2-5, with 7 bases that match TRBD2. This CDR3 region has 15 residues. V shed 8 bases, J shed 2 bases, and the junction held 11 bases outside the gene matches. Germline assignment: CDR1 MGHDK and CDR2 SYGVNS. CDR3 bases: TGTGCCAGCGCCATGAGGGCTAGCGGACAAGAGACCCAGTACTTC. Translation: CASAMRASGQETQYF. Based on the CDR3 plus reference TRBV25-1 and TRBJ2-5, the full variable domain is EADIYQTPRYLVIGTGKKITLECSQTMGHDKMYWYQQDPGMELHLIHYSYGVNSTEKGDLSSESTVSRIRTEHFPLTLESARPSHTSQYLCASAMRASGQETQYFGPGTRLLVL.

This clonotype was observed many times. This chain connects TRBV20-1 to TRBJ1-6; possible D gene TRBD1, 6 bases. This CDR3 spans 15 amino acids. Per the germline V gene, CDR1 is DFQATT and CDR2 is SNEGSKA (reference sequence). Trimming removed 0 bases from V and 7 bases from J, with 13 bases in between. The CDR3: CSARDRLGGNSPLHF. CDR3 sequence (DNA): TGCAGTGCTAGAGATCGTCTAGGGGGAAATTCACCCCTCCACTTT.

The rearrangement uses TRBV12-3 or TRBV12-4 and TRBJ2-7; TRBD1 is a possible D gene (5 bases). The ends were cut back, 5 bases at V and 6 bases at J, with 14 bases in the middle. This CDR3 is built from 13 residues. The CDR3 here is CASSRTRVGEQYF. The CDR3, as DNA: TGTGCCAGCAGTAGGACAAGGGTGGGCGAGCAGTACTTC.

At least ten counts were recorded for this clonotype. The chain recombines TRBV6-2 or TRBV6-3 with TRBJ2-3, with D possibly being TRBD1 or TRBD2 (6 bases each). Looked up from germline, CDR1 is MNHEY and CDR2 is SVGEGT. The V end lost 6 bases, the J end lost 2 bases, and 12 bases lay between the germline ends. CDR3 length equals 14 residues. DNA for the CDR3: TGTGCCAGCAGCTGGGGGGCGGACACAGATACGCAGTATTTT. Protein sequence: CASSWGADTDTQYF.

This clonotype was counted ten times or more. V gene TRBV5-1 combines with J gene TRBJ2-2; 13 nucleotides match TRBD2. This CDR3 has 18 amino acids. V was pared by 2 bases and J by 5 bases, with 9 bases of the junction left unmatched. Germline V gene sequence: CDR1 SGHRS, CDR2 YFSETQ. The CDR3 DNA is TGCGCCAGCAGCTTCTCTGCCGGGACTAGCGGGGTGACCGGGGAGCTGTTTTTT. Its protein product is CASSFSAGTSGVTGELFF.